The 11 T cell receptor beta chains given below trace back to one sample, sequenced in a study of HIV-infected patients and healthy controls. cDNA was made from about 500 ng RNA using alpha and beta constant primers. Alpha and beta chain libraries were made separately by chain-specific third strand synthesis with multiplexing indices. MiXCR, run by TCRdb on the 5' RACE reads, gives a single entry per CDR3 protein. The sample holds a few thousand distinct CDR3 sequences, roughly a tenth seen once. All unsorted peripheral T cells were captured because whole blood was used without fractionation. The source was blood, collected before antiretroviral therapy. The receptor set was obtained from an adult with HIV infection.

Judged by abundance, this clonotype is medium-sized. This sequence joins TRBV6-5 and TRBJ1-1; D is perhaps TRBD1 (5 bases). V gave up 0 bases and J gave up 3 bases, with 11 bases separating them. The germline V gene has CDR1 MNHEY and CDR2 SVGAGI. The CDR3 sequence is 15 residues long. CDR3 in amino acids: CASSYSGGAYTEAFF. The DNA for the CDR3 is TGTGCCAGCAGTTACTCGGGAGGGGCGTACACTGAAGCTTTCTTT.

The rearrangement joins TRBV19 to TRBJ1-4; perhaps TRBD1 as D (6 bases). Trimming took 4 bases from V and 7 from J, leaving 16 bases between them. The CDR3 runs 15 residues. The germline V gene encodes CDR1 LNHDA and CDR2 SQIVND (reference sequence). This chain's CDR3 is CASSTKDSSGEKLFF. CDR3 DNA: TGTGCCAGTAGTACGAAGGACAGCTCAGGTGAAAAACTGTTTTTT.

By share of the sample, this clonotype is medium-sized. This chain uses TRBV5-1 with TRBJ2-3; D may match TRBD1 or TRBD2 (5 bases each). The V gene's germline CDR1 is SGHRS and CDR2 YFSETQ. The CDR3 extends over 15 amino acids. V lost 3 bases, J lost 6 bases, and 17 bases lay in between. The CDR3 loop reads CASSWGRIGRDTQYF. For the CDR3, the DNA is TGCGCCAGCAGCTGGGGACGTATCGGGCGGGATACGCAGTATTTT.

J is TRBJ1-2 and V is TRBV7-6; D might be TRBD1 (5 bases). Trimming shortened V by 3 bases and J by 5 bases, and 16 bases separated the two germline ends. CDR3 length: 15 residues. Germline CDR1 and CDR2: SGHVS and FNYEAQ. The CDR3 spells CASSFSTGGVYGYTF. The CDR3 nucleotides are TGTGCCAGCAGCTTCTCTACGGGGGGAGTGTATGGCTACACCTTC.

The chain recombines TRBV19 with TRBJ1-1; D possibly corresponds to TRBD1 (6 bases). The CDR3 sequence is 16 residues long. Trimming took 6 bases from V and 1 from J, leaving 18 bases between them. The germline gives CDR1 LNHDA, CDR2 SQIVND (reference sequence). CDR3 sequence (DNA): TGTGCCAGTAGACTGGGAGCGACAGGAGCGAACACTGAAGCTTTCTTT. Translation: CASRLGATGANTEAFF.

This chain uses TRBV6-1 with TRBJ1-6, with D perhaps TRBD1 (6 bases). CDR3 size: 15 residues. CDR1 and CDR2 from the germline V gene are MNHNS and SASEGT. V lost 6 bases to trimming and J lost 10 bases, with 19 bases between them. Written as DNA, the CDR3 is TGTGCCAGCAGCCCCACTTGGGGGGCTGGATCACCCCTCCACTTT. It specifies CASSPTWGAGSPLHF.

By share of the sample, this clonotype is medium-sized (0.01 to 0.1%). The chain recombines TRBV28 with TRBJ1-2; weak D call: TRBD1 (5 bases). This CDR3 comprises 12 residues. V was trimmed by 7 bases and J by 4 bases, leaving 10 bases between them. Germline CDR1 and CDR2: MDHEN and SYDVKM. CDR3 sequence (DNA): TGTGCCAGCAAAACAGGAACCTATGGCTACACCTTC. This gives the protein CASKTGTYGYTF.

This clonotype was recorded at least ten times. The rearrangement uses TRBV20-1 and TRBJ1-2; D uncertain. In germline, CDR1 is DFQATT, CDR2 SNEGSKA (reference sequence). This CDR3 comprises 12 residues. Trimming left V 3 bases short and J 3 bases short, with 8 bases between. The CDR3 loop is CSASRQYYGYTF. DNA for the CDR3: TGCAGTGCTAGCCGGCAGTACTATGGCTACACCTTC.

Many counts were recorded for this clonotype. The DNA of the CDR3 is TGTGCCAGCAGGGCTAGTGGCGAGCAGTACTTC. Protein sequence: CASRASGEQYF. V is TRBV12-3 or TRBV12-4 and J is TRBJ2-7; no definite D call. The CDR3 loop spans 11 amino acids. Trimming cost V 6 bases and J 6 bases, with 9 bases left between them.

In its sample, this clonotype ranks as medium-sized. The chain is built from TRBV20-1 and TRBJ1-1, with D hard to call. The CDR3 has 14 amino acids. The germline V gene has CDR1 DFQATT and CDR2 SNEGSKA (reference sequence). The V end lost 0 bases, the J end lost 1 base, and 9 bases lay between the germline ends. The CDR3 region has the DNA TGCAGTGCTAGAGATCGACTTGGGAACACTGAAGCTTTCTTT. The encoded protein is CSARDRLGNTEAFF.

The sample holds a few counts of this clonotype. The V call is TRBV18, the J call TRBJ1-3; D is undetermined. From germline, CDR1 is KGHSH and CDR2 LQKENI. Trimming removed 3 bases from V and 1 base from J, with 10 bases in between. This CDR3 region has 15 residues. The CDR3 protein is CASSPILESGNTIYF. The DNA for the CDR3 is TGTGCCAGCTCACCTATTTTGGAATCTGGAAACACCATATATTTT.